The sequence of this T cell receptor (beta chain) was determined in a study of shared clonotypes between healthy human individuals. Positive CCR7 selection of CD45RO-negative cells yielded the naive CD8 cells, and terminally differentiated effector memory CD45RA+ cells were excluded. Method: immunoSEQ multiplex PCR; TCRdb's copy keeps in-frame clones and lacks some. The sample carries over 2,000,000 clones, 90% to 95% recorded once. V lost 3 bases, J lost 1 base, and 7 bases stayed unmatched. The germline V gene encodes CDR1 SGHRS and CDR2 YFSETQ. The CDR3 loop spans 17 amino acids. Sequenced sample: naive CD8+ T cells from PBMCs. The clonotype comes from a man aged 18 to 35 in good health. Some clones in this sample may be carry-over from other donors' samples. The chain uses TRBV5-1 and TRBJ2-2; 9 positions match TRBD1. CDR3 residues: CASSSHRGLMNTGELFF. CDR3 bases: TGCGCCAGCAGCTCCCACAGGGGGCTGATGAACACCGGGGAGCTGTTTTTT. Based on the CDR3 plus reference TRBV5-1 and TRBJ2-2, the full variable domain is KAGVTQTPRYLIKTRGQQVTLSCSPISGHRSVSWYQQTPGQGLQFLFEYFSETQRNKGNFPGRFSGRQFSNSRSEMNVSTLELGDSALYLCASSSHRGLMNTGELFFGEGSRLTVL.